The TCR beta chain under discussion was sequenced for a study of T cell responses to AZD1222 COVID-19 vaccine. Losses at the gene ends were 0 bases for V and 5 bases for J; bases not matched to a gene: 4. There are 17 residues in the CDR3. Looked up from germline, CDR1 is KGHSH and CDR2 is LQKENI. TCRdb's table, derived via immunoSEQ multiplex PCR, lists solely in-frame clones and lacks some. This table has about 96,000 clones, about nine tenths appearing once. The study, taken as a whole, reports: Spike-spanning, vaccine-associated CD4 TCRs were dominant at 160-218 and 743-854. Sampling that yielded the repertoires occurred only after the peak T cell response. Spike-specific TCR breadth and depth grew following two AZD1222 doses.

For this clone: What it recognizes is unknown.

This chain connects TRBV18 to TRBJ2-5; 15 nucleotides align to TRBD2. The sample here was peripheral blood, taken on day 0 of AZD1222 vaccination. This TCR derives from an adult in good health. The CDR3 bases are TGTGCCAGCTCACCACCAAGGACTAGCGGGAGGGAGGAGACCCAGTACTTC. It is translated as CASSPPRTSGREETQYF.